This T cell receptor (beta chain) derives from a study of graft-versus-host responses after intestinal transplantation. Comments on this clone: What it binds is not known. Other DNA variants within this sample encode the same CDR3.

Data came from immunoSEQ multiplex PCR; TCRdb stores just in-frame clones and leaves some out. Here the sample spans fewer than 85,000 clones, roughly 94% being singletons. The germline CDR1 and CDR2 sequences are KGHSH and LQKENI. V shed 2 bases and J shed 3 bases, with 7 bases lying between them. CDR3 length: 13 amino acids. Findings and limits, study-wide: GvH clones were identified in recipient marrow, with some first appearing in ileum or blood.

The material sequenced was unstimulated CD8+ T cells sorted from spleen or lymph node cells, taken before intestinal transplant. This sequence was found in a human donor who received an intestinal transplant. The chain recombines TRBV18 with TRBJ2-5; a weak D match, TRBD2 (6 bases). This CDR3 is CASSPTGEETQYF. CDR3 DNA: TGTGCCAGCTCACCAACGGGGGAAGAGACCCAGTACTTC.